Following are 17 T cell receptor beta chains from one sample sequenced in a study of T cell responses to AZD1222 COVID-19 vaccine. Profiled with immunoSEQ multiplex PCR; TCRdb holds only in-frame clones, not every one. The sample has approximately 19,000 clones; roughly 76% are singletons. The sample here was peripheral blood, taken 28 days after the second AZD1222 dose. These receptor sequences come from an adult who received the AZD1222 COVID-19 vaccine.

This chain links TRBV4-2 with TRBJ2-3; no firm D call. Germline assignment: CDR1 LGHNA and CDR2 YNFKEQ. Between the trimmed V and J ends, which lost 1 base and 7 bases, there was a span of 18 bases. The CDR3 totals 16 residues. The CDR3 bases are TGTGCCAGCAGCCAAGCCTCCGGCGCCCCGTTTAATACGCAGTATTTT. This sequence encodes CASSQASGAPFNTQYF.

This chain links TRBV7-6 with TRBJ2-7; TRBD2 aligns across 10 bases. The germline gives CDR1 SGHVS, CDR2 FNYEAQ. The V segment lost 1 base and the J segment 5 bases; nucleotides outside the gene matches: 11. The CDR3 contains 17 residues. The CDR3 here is CASSLGPGTSVGDEQYF. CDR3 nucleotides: TGTGCCAGCAGCTTAGGTCCCGGGACTAGCGTCGGAGACGAGCAGTACTTC.

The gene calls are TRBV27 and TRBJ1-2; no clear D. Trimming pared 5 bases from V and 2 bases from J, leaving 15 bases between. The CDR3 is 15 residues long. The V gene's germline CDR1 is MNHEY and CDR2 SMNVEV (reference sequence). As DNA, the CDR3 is TGTGCCAGCAGTCTCTGGGCTGGCAGAAACTATGGCTACACCTTC. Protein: CASSLWAGRNYGYTF.

The CDR3 loop reads CASTGLAGPGELFF. CDR3 in DNA: TGCGCCAGCACCGGACTAGCGGGACCCGGGGAGCTGTTTTTT. The V gene is TRBV5-1, the J gene TRBJ2-2; 12 bases match TRBD2. Per germline, CDR1 SGHRS and CDR2 YFSETQ. The CDR3 loop spans 14 amino acids. V was clipped by 6 bases and J by 6 bases; unmatched bases: 3. Full variable domain (missing parts from reference TRBV5-1 and TRBJ2-2): KAGVTQTPRYLIKTRGQQVTLSCSPISGHRSVSWYQQTPGQGLQFLFEYFSETQRNKGNFPGRFSGRQFSNSRSEMNVSTLELGDSALYLCASTGLAGPGELFFGEGSRLTVL.

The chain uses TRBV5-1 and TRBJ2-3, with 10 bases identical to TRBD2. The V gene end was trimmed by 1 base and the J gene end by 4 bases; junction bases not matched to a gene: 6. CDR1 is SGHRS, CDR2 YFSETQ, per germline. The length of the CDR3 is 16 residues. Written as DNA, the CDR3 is TGCGCCAGCAGCTTGTTCGGGACTAGCGCAGCAGATACGCAGTATTTT. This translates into CASSLFGTSAADTQYF.

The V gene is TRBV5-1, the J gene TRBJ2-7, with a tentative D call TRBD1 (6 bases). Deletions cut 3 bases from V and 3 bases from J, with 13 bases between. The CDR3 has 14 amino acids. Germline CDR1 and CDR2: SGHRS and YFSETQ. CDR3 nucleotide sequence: TGCGCCAGCAGCTACCGGGACATCTACTACGAGCAGTACTTC. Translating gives CASSYRDIYYEQYF.

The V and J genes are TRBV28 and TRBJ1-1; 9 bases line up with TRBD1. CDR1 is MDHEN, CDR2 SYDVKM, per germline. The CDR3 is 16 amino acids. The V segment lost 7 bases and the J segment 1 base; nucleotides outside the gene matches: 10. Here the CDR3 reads CASIPRRDRANTEAFF. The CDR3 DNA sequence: TGTGCCAGCATCCCCCGGAGGGACAGGGCGAACACTGAAGCTTTCTTT.

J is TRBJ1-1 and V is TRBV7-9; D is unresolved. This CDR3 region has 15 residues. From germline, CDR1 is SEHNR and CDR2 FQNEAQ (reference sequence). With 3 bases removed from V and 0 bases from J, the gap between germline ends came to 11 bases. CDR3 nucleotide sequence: TGTGCCAGCAGCTTTCCCAGCCAGATGAACACTGAAGCTTTCTTT. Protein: CASSFPSQMNTEAFF.

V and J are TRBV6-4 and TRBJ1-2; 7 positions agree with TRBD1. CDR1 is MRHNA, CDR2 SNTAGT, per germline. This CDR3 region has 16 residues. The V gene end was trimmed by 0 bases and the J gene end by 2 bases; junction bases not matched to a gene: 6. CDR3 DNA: TGTGCCAGCAGTGACTCGAACAGGGGCGGAAACTATGGCTACACCTTC. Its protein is CASSDSNRGGNYGYTF.

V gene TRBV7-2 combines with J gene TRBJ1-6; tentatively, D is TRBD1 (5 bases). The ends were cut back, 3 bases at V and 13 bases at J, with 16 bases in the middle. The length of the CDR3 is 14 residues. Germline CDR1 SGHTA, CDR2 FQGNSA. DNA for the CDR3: TGTGCCAGCAGCTTGAACGCAGGGCCGACTCCCCTCCACTTT. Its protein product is CASSLNAGPTPLHF.

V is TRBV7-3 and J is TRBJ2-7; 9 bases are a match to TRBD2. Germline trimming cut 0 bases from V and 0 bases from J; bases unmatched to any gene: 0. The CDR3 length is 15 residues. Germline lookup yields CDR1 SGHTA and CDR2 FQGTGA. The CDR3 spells CASSLTSGSSYEQYF. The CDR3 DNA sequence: TGTGCCAGCAGCTTAACTAGCGGGAGCTCCTACGAGCAGTACTTC. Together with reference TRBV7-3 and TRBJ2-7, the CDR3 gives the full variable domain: GAGVSQTPSNKVTEKGKYVELRCDPISGHTALYWYRQSLGQGPEFLIYFQGTGAADDSGLPNDRFFAVRPEGSVSTLKIQRTERGDSAVYLCASSLTSGSSYEQYFGPGTRLTVT.

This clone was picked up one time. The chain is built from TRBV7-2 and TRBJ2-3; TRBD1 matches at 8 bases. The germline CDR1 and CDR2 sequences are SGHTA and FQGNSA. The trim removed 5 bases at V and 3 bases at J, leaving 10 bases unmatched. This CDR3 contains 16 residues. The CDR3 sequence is CASSPPWQGATDTQYF. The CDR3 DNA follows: TGTGCCAGCAGCCCCCCTTGGCAGGGGGCAACAGATACGCAGTATTTT. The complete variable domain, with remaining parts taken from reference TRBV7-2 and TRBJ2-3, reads GAGVSQSPSNKVTEKGKDVELRCDPISGHTALYWYRQSLGQGLEFLIYFQGNSAPDKSGLPSDRFSAERTGGSVSTLTIQRTQQEDSAVYLCASSPPWQGATDTQYFGPGTRLTVL.

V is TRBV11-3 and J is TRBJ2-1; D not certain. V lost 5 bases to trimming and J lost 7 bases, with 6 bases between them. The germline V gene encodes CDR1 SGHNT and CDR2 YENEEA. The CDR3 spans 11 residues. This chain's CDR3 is CASSVGNEQFF. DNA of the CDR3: TGTGCCAGCAGCGTGGGGAATGAGCAGTTCTTC.

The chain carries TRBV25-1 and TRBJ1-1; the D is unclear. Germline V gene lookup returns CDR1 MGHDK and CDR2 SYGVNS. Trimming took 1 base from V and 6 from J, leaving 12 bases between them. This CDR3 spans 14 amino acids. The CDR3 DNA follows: TGTGCCAGCAGTGAATCGTCCGGGTACGCTGAAGCTTTCTTT. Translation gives CASSESSGYAEAFF.

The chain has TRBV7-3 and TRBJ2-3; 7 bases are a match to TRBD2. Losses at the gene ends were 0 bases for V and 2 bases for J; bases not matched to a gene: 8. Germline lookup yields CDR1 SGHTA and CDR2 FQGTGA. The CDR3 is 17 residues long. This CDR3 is CASSLTVGRPNTDTQYF. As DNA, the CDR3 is TGTGCCAGCAGCTTAACGGTCGGGAGGCCCAACACAGATACGCAGTATTTT.

CDR3 in amino acids: CASSVRGQDGVEQYF. CDR3 nucleotide sequence: TGTGCCAGCAGCGTGAGGGGACAGGACGGTGTCGAGCAGTACTTC. The V and J genes are TRBV9 and TRBJ2-7; 8 positions agree with TRBD1. The germline V gene has CDR1 SGDLS and CDR2 YYNGEE. J was trimmed by 6 bases and V by 2 bases; bases with no gene match: 10. The CDR3 runs to 15 residues. The full variable domain, rest sourced from reference TRBV9 and TRBJ2-7, is DSGVTQTPKHLITATGQRVTLRCSPRSGDLSVYWYQQSLDQGLQFLIQYYNGEERAKGNILERFSAQQFPDLHSELNLSSLELGDSALYFCASSVRGQDGVEQYFGPGTRLTVT.

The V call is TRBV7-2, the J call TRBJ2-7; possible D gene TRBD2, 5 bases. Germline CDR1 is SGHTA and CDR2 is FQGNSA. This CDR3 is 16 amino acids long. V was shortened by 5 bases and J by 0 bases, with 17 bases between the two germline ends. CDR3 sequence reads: CASSKTSRPSSYEQYF. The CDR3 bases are TGTGCCAGCAGCAAAACTAGTCGCCCAAGCTCCTACGAGCAGTACTTC.